The source of this T cell receptor beta chain is a study of cytomegalovirus exposure and HLA in healthy donors. Researchers ran the PCR with 60 Vbeta and 13 Jbeta primers. Measured with immunoSEQ multiplex PCR; TCRdb has only the in-frame clones, and not every one. There are hundreds of thousands of clones in the sample; over 80% occur only once, and roughly 0.75% lies in the top ten. The study, taken as a whole, reports: The majority of CMV-associated TCR beta chains were reported as apparently HLA-restricted in a later analysis. Follow-up analysis later connected one missense variant in DCLRE1C with trimming of TCR beta V- and J-genes. A later analysis found common viral pathogens apparently linked to several of the most significant clusters. Sequences of the TCR beta chain were said to predict the HLA-A and HLA-B alleles of most subjects accurately.

With regard to this clone: Its target is unknown.

The TCR originated in a boy between 2 and 15 years old in good health and CMV-seronegative. Specimen: PBMCs.

The CDR3 DNA is TGCGCCAGCAGCCCGGGACTATTCGATGAGCAGTTCTTC. Protein product: CASSPGLFDEQFF. This chain joins TRBV5-1 and TRBJ2-1; 7 bases line up with TRBD2. Germline CDR1 reads SGHRS; CDR2 reads YFSETQ. This CDR3 has 13 residues. The V gene end was trimmed by 4 bases and the J gene end by 8 bases; junction bases not matched to a gene: 6.